Listed here is a single T cell receptor (beta chain). The record originates from a study of long-term antiretroviral therapy in people with HIV. As for the study in general: Initial samples were collected about a decade before the 2015 immediate-ART recommendation.

The assay used was immunoSEQ (version v3.0), run at survey level. Profiling relied on immunoSEQ multiplex PCR, and the TCRdb table lists in-frame clones only, not all of them. This repertoire shows roughly 30,000 clones, over 80% found once; its top ten account for around 9%. Looked up from germline, CDR1 is LNHDA and CDR2 is SQIVND (reference sequence). Trimming took 4 bases from V and 3 from J, leaving 6 bases between them. The CDR3 runs to 13 residues. Sampling of each donor yielded at least one pre-ART PBMC sample and at least two post-ART PBMC samples. The clonotype was recovered from a man aged 50-59 years with HIV. This material consisted of unsorted PBMCs, taken 3.2 years before starting antiretroviral therapy. The gene calls are TRBV19 and TRBJ2-2, with D unclear. The CDR3 coding sequence is TGTGCCAGTAGTAGGGTCGACACCGGGGAGCTGTTTTTT. Translating it yields CASSRVDTGELFF.